Shown below are 2 T cell receptor beta chains from a single sample sequenced in a study of CD8 T cells in Susac syndrome. RNA in amounts of about 0.45 to 1 ug was reverse transcribed with random hexamers. TCRdb re-called the immunoSEQ multiplex PCR reads with MiXCR, one entry per CDR3 protein. The data hold hundreds of thousands of distinct CDR3 sequences, with roughly 94% observed a single time. Sequences were obtained from CD4+ T cells from PBMCs. The receptor set was obtained from a human donor with multiple sclerosis.

Concerning this clonotype itself: The germline gene is not matched at one end of the junction; a read error may be the cause. The chain carries TRBV3-1 and TRBJ2-5, with a possible D match to TRBD1 (5 bases). The CDR3 covers 13 residues. The germline CDR1 and CDR2 sequences are LGHDT and YNNKEL (reference sequence). The CDR3 here is CASSQDGAGHPDF. The DNA of the CDR3 is TGTGCCAGCAGCCAAGATGGGGCAGGGCATCCTGACTTC.

J is TRBJ2-5 and V is TRBV30; 8 bases agree with TRBD2. Germline CDR1 and CDR2: GTSNPN and SVGIG (reference sequence). J was trimmed by 9 bases and V by 3 bases; bases with no gene match: 9. The length of the CDR3 is 13 residues. The CDR3 region has the DNA TGTGCCTGGAGGCCCCCGGGGGGGGCGGCCCAGTACTTC. Amino acids: CAWRPPGGAAQYF.